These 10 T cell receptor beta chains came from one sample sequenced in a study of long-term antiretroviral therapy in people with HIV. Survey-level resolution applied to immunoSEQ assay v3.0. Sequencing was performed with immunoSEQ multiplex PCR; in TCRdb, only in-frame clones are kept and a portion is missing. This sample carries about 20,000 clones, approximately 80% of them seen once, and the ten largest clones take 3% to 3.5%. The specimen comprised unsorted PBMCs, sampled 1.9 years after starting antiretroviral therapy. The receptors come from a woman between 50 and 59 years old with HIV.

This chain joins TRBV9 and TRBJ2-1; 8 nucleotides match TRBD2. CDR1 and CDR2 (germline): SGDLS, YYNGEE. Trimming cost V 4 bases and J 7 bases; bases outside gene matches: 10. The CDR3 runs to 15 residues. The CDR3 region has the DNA TGTGCCAGCAGCCCGGGACTAGGGGCCTTGAATGAGCAGTTCTTC. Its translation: CASSPGLGALNEQFF.

In DNA form, the CDR3 reads TGTGCCAGCAGCCTGAATACAGGGGCTAACTATGGCTACACCTTC. This sequence encodes CASSLNTGANYGYTF. The chain is built from TRBV6-1 and TRBJ1-2; 7 bases are shared with TRBD1. Germline values: CDR1 MNHNS, CDR2 SASEGT. The length of the CDR3 is 15 residues. With 6 bases clipped from V and 0 bases from J, the junction kept 7 bases outside the gene matches.

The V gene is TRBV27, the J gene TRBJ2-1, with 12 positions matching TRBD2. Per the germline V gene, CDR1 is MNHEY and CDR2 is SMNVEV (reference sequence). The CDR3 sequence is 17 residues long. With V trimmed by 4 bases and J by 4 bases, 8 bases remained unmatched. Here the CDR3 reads CASSSVRLAGEYNEQFF. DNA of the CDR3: TGTGCCAGCAGTTCCGTCCGACTAGCGGGGGAATACAATGAGCAGTTCTTC.

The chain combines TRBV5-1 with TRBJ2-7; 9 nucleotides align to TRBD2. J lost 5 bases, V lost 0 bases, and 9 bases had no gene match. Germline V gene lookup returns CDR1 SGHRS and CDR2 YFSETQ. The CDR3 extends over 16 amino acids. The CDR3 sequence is CASSLGDSGGLDEQYF. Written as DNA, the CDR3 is TGCGCCAGCAGCTTGGGAGATAGCGGGGGCCTGGACGAGCAGTACTTC.

The CDR3 nucleotides are TGCGCCAGCAGCTACTCCGGGACACCAGGGGACTATGGCTACACCTTC. Amino acid sequence: CASSYSGTPGDYGYTF. V is TRBV5-1 and J is TRBJ1-2; D perhaps matches TRBD1 (6 bases). Trimming took off 3 bases at V and 3 bases at J, with 18 bases between the two ends. The CDR3 sequence is 16 residues long. The V gene's germline CDR1 is SGHRS and CDR2 YFSETQ.

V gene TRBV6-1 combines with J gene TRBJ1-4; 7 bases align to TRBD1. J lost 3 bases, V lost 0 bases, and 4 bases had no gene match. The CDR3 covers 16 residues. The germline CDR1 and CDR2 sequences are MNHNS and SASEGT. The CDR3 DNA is TGTGCCAGCAGTGAAGCCAAGGGGACAGCTAATGAAAAACTGTTTTTT. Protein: CASSEAKGTANEKLFF.

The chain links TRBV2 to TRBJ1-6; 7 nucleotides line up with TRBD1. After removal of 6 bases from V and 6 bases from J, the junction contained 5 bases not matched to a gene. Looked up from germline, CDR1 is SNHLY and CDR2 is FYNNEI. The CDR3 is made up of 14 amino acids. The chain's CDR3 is CASRTGTANSPLHF. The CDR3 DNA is TGTGCCAGCAGGACTGGGACAGCTAATTCACCCCTCCACTTT.

The CDR3 sequence is CASLREESYEQYF. In nucleotides, the CDR3 is TGTGCTTCTTTGCGGGAGGAAAGCTACGAGCAGTACTTC. This chain joins TRBV7-2 and TRBJ2-7, with 8 bases lining up with TRBD2. The CDR3 has 13 amino acids. In germline, CDR1 is SGHTA, CDR2 FQGNSA.

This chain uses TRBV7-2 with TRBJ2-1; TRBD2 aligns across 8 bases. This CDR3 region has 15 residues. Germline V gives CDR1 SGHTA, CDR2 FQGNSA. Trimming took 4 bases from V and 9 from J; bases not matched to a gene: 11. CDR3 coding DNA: TGTGCCAGCAGCTCGTCAACGGGGGGGTGGAGTGAGCAGTTCTTC. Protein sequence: CASSSSTGGWSEQFF.

CDR3 region: CASSSSSGGVNEQFF. Here the CDR3 DNA reads TGTGCCAGCAGCTCCTCTAGCGGGGGGGTCAATGAGCAGTTCTTC. The V call is TRBV11-2, the J call TRBJ2-1, with 12 bases identical to TRBD2. Germline lookup yields CDR1 SGHAT and CDR2 FQNNGV. This CDR3 is built from 15 residues. V lost 4 bases to trimming and J lost 6 bases; unmatched junction nucleotides: 4.